This TCR beta chain is from a study of human CD8 memory T cell subsets. CD8+ T cells were isolated by negative magnetic selection. Making the TCR beta libraries relied on UMI-labeled 5' RACE. TCRdb reprocessed the 5' RACE reads and stores each CDR3 protein as one record, lacking DNA. Its listing shows under 13,000 distinct CDR3 sequences. CDR1 WSHSY and CDR2 SAAADI come from the germline V gene. The CDR3 is 15 residues long. Sequencing input: CD8+ T cells from PBMCs. The chain links TRBV10-2 to TRBJ2-3; TCRdb returns TRBD2, unconfirmable since there is no DNA. The clonotype originates from a human donor in good health. The CDR3 here is CASNRASGSTDTQYF.